Following are 8 T cell receptor beta chains from one sample sequenced in a study of PD-L1 blockade in urothelial cancer. Time point denoted: pretreatment peripheral blood. TCRdb keeps only in-frame clones here, not all; method: immunoSEQ multiplex PCR. The sample consists of tens of thousands of clones, more than 75% of them appearing once. The input for sequencing was PBMCs, taken around atezolizumab (anti-PD-L1) treatment. Receptors were obtained from a man aged 55 to 69 with urothelial cancer.

This sequence joins TRBV28 and TRBJ2-5, with TRBD1 as a possible D gene (5 bases). Germline V gene lookup returns CDR1 MDHEN and CDR2 SYDVKM. The CDR3 covers 14 residues. Trimming stripped 2 bases from V and 0 bases from J, with 7 bases between. The chain's CDR3 is CASSLQGYQETQYF. The CDR3 DNA reads as TGTGCCAGCAGTTTACAGGGTTACCAAGAGACCCAGTACTTC.

The CDR3 loop reads CASSQDRSGIFGGRAWNEQFF. The CDR3 DNA sequence: TGCGCCAGCAGCCAAGATCGATCTGGGATATTCGGGGGACGGGCGTGGAATGAGCAGTTCTTC. The V and J genes are TRBV4-1 and TRBJ2-1; possibly TRBD2 for D (6 bases). Trimming took 0 bases from V and 7 from J, leaving 31 bases between them. CDR3 length: 21 amino acids. The germline CDR1 and CDR2 sequences are MGHRA and YSYEKL.

V gene TRBV28 combines with J gene TRBJ2-3, with D perhaps TRBD1 (8 bases). CDR3 length: 17 residues. The V gene's germline CDR1 is MDHEN and CDR2 SYDVKM. Trimming removed 4 bases at V and 1 base at J, with 18 bases between. The CDR3 loop is CASSSQVTGGGTDTQYF. Here the CDR3 DNA reads TGTGCCAGCAGTTCCCAAGTTACAGGGGGGGGCACAGATACGCAGTATTTT.

The J gene is TRBJ1-2, the V gene TRBV5-1; D is uncertain. This CDR3 has 14 amino acids. Germline V CDR1 and CDR2: SGHRS, YFSETQ. Trimming removed 4 bases at V and 0 bases at J, with 10 bases between. CDR3 protein: CASSADGANYGYTF. CDR3 DNA: TGCGCCAGCAGCGCCGACGGAGCTAACTATGGCTACACCTTC. Full variable domain (missing parts from reference TRBV5-1 and TRBJ1-2): KAGVTQTPRYLIKTRGQQVTLSCSPISGHRSVSWYQQTPGQGLQFLFEYFSETQRNKGNFPGRFSGRQFSNSRSEMNVSTLELGDSALYLCASSADGANYGYTFGSGTRLTVV.

With respect to this clone: The sample contains more than one DNA sequence encoding this CDR3. V and J are TRBV19 and TRBJ1-4; the D is unclear. Germline CDR1 and CDR2: LNHDA and SQIVND (reference sequence). Deletions cut 3 bases from V and 8 bases from J, with 4 bases between. The CDR3 runs 11 residues. The CDR3 spells CASSIQEKLFF. The CDR3 region has the DNA TGTGCCAGTAGTATTCAGGAAAAACTGTTTTTT.

V gene TRBV5-1 combines with J gene TRBJ1-4, with D maybe TRBD1 (6 bases). The CDR3 has 17 amino acids. Germline CDR1 SGHRS, CDR2 YFSETQ. The ends were cut back, 1 base at V and 3 bases at J, with 16 bases in the middle. In nucleotides, the CDR3 is TGCGCCAGCAGCTTGACGGCGGCAGGGGCCTCTAATGAAAAACTGTTTTTT. It encodes CASSLTAAGASNEKLFF.

The chain is built from TRBV5-1 and TRBJ2-7; tentatively, D is TRBD2 (5 bases). Looked up from germline, CDR1 is SGHRS and CDR2 is YFSETQ. This CDR3 region has 13 residues. V lost 0 bases to trimming and J lost 5 bases, with 9 bases between them. CDR3 protein: CASSLAAGDEQYF. CDR3 nucleotides: TGCGCCAGCAGCTTGGCGGCGGGCGACGAGCAGTACTTC.

The chain combines TRBV7-2 with TRBJ2-7; 8 bases map to TRBD2. The germline V gene has CDR1 SGHTA and CDR2 FQGNSA. V trimming: 1 base; J trimming: 5 bases; junction bases outside the gene matches: 4. This CDR3 has 14 amino acids. As DNA, the CDR3 is TGTGCCAGCAGCTTAGGGAGCGGGGGCGACGAGCAGTACTTC. It yields the protein CASSLGSGGDEQYF.